Detailed here is one T cell receptor beta chain. The data belong to a study of molecular identifiers for immune sequencing clone quantification. V was cut by 5 bases and J by 3 bases, with 11 bases left in between. Per germline, CDR1 PRHDT and CDR2 FYEKMQ (reference sequence). The CDR3 sequence is 13 residues long. Previously described methods with listed TCR primers produced the bulk TCR libraries. MiXCR was run by TCRdb on the PCR reads, yielding one entry per CDR3 protein. The sample has tens of thousands of distinct CDR3 sequences; almost 25% are singletons. The chain uses TRBV13 and TRBJ2-7; D tentatively reads TRBD1 or TRBD2 (5 bases each). The TCR sequence derives from a human donor in good health. Some libraries in this study had Jurkat cell RNA spiked in. The sequenced sample consisted of naive CD8+ T cells from blood, with Jurkat cell RNA spiked in. Subset described: FACS-sorted CD8+CD4-CCR7+CD45RA+ naive T cells. The CDR3 DNA is TGTGCCAGCAGCACCCGGGGCAGCTACGAGCAGTACTTC. This translates into CASSTRGSYEQYF.